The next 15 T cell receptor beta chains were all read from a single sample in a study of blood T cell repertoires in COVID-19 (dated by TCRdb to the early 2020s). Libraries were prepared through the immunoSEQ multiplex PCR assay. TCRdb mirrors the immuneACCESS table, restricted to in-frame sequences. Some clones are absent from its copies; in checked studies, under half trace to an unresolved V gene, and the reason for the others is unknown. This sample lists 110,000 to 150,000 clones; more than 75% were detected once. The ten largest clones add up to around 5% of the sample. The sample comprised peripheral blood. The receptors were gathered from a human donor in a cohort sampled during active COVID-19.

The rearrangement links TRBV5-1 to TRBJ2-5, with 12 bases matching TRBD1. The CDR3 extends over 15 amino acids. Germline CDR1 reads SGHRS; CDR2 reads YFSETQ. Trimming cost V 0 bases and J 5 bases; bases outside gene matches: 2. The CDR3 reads CASSLGDRGLETQYF. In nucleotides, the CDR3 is TGCGCCAGCAGCTTGGGGGACAGGGGGCTTGAGACCCAGTACTTC.

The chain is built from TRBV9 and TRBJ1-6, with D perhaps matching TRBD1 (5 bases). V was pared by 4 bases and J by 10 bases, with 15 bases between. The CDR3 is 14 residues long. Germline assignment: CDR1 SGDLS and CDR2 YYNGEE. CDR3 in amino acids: CASSQTVGVSPLHF. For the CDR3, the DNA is TGTGCCAGCAGCCAAACAGTAGGGGTCTCACCCCTCCACTTT.

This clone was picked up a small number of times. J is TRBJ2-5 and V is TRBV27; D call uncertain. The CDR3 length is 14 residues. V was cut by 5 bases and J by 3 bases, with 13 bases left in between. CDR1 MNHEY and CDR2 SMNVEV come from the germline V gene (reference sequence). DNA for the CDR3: TGTGCCAGCAGTCAATGGGCTTCTAAAGAGACCCAGTACTTC. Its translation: CASSQWASKETQYF.

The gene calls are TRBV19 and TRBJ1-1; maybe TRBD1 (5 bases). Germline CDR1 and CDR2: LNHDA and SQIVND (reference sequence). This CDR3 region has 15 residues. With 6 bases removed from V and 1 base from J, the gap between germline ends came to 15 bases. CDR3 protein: CASSRQINENTEAFF. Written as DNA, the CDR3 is TGTGCCAGTAGCCGACAGATCAACGAGAACACTGAAGCTTTCTTT.

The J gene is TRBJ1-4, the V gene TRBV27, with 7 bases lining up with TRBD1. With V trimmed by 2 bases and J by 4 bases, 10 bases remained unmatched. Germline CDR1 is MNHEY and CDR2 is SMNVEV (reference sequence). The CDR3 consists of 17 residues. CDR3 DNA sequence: TGTGCCAGCAGTTTAGGTTCGGGACAGCGCGGTAATGAAAAACTGTTTTTT. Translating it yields CASSLGSGQRGNEKLFF.

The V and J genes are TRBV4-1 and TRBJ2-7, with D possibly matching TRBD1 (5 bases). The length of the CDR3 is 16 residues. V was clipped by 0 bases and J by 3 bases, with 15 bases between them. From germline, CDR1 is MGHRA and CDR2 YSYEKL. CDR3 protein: CASSQDSLGHNYEQYF. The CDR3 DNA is TGCGCCAGCAGCCAAGATTCATTAGGACACAACTACGAGCAGTACTTC.

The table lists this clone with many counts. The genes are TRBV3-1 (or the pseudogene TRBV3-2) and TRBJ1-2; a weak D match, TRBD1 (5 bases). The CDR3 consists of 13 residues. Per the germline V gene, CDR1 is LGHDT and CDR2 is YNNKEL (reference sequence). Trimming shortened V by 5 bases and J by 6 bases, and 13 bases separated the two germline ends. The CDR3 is CASSGQGGHGYTF. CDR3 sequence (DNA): TGTGCCAGCAGCGGGCAGGGAGGCCATGGCTACACCTTC.

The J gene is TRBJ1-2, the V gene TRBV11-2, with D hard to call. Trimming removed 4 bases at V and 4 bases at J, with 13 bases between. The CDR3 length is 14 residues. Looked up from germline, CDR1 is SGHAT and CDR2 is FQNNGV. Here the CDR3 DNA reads TGTGCCAGCAGCTCCGCTAGGGAGGGCTATGGCTACACCTTC. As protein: CASSSAREGYGYTF. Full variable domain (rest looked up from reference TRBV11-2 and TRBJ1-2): EAGVAQSPRYKIIEKRQSVAFWCNPISGHATLYWYQQILGQGPKLLIQFQNNGVVDDSQLPKDRFSAERLKGVDSTLKIQPAKLEDSAVYLCASSSAREGYGYTFGSGTRLTVV.

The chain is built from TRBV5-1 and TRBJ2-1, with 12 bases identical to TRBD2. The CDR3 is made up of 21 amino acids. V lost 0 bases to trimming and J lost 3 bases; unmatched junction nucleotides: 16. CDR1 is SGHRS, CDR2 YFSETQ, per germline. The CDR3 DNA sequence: TGCGCCAGCAGCTTGGTAATGGTGACTAGCGGGAGTAGGGTGTACTACAATGAGCAGTTCTTC. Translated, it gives CASSLVMVTSGSRVYYNEQFF.

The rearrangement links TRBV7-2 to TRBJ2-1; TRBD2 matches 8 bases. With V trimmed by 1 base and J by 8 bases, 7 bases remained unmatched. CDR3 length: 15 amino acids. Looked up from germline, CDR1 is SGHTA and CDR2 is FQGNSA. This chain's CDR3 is CASSLGAGVGYEQFF. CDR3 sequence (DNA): TGTGCCAGCAGCTTAGGAGCGGGAGTGGGCTATGAGCAGTTCTTC. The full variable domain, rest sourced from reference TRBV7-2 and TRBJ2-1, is GAGVSQSPSNKVTEKGKDVELRCDPISGHTALYWYRQSLGQGLEFLIYFQGNSAPDKSGLPSDRFSAERTGGSVSTLTIQRTQQEDSAVYLCASSLGAGVGYEQFFGPGTRLTVL.

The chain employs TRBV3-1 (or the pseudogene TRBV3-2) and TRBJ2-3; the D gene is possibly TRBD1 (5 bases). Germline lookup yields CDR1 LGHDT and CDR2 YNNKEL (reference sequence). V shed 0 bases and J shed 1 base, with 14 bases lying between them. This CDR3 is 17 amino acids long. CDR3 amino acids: CASSQDRGKGGTDTQYF. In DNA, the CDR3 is TGTGCCAGCAGCCAAGATAGGGGTAAAGGGGGCACAGATACGCAGTATTTT.

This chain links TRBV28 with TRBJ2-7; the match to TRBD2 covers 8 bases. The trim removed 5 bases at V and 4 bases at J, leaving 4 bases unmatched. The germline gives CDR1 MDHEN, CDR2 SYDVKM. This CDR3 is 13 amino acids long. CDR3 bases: TGTGCCAGCAGTCCGGGGACTAGATACGAGCAGTACTTC. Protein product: CASSPGTRYEQYF.

The CDR3 nucleotides are TGTGCCAGCAGCTTGGGCTACCCCCCAGATACGCAGTATTTT. Translated: CASSLGYPPDTQYF. The rearrangement uses TRBV5-8 and TRBJ2-3; no clear D gene. The CDR3 has 14 amino acids. The germline V gene has CDR1 SGHTS and CDR2 YDEGEE. Between the trimmed V and J ends, which lost 0 bases and 4 bases, there was a span of 9 bases. Using reference TRBV5-8 and TRBJ2-3 for the parts outside the CDR3, the full variable domain is EAGVTQSPTHLIKTRGQQATLRCSPISGHTSVYWYQQALGLGLQFLLWYDEGEERNRGNFPPRFSGRQFPNYSSELNVNALELEDSALYLCASSLGYPPDTQYFGPGTRLTVL.

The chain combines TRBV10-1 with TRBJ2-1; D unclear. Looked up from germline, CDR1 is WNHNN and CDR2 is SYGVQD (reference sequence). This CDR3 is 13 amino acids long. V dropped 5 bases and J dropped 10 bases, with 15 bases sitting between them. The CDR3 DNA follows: TGCGCCAGCAGTCCCTCAATCGTCGGGGAGCAGTTCTTC. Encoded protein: CASSPSIVGEQFF.

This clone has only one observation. CDR3 in amino acids: CASSLFPRDRLSSWELFF. DNA for the CDR3: TGTGCCAGCAGCTTATTCCCACGGGACAGGCTATCTTCTTGGGAGCTGTTTTTT. This chain links TRBV7-6 with TRBJ2-2; 8 positions match TRBD1. Per the germline V gene, CDR1 is SGHVS and CDR2 is FNYEAQ. The V segment lost 2 bases and the J segment 9 bases; nucleotides outside the gene matches: 17. The CDR3 is 18 residues long. The full variable domain, completed using reference TRBV7-6 and TRBJ2-2, is GAGVSQSPRYKVTKRGQDVALRCDPISGHVSLYWYRQALGQGPEFLTYFNYEAQQDKSGLPNDRFSAERPEGSISTLTIQRTEQRDSAMYRCASSLFPRDRLSSWELFFGEGSRLTVL.